Given below is one T cell receptor (beta chain) in context. This sample stems from a study of T cell changes during pregnancy in multiple sclerosis. Assay used: immunoSEQ multiplex PCR; TCRdb lists only in-frame clones, some missing. The sample contains over 90,000 clones, approximately 90% of which appear only once. The trim removed 2 bases at V and 3 bases at J, leaving 6 bases unmatched. Germline V gene lookup returns CDR1 MNHNY and CDR2 SVGAGI (reference sequence). This CDR3 comprises 16 residues. The starting material was peripheral blood, obtained before pregnancy. V usage is TRBV6-6 and J usage is TRBJ2-1; 8 nucleotides align to TRBD1. This receptor was taken from a female donor with multiple sclerosis, enrolled in a pregnancy study. The CDR3 is CASSYPDRGGYNEQFF. As DNA, the CDR3 is TGTGCCAGCAGTTACCCCGACAGGGGAGGCTACAATGAGCAGTTCTTC.